This T cell receptor (beta chain) was captured by sequencing in a study of blood T cell repertoires in COVID-19. The wider study: There were acute and convalescent COVID-19 samples, and they came from the United States, Italy and Spain.

Germline loops: CDR1 LNHDA, CDR2 SQIVND (reference sequence). CDR3 length: 17 residues. Trimming pared 3 bases from V and 0 bases from J, leaving 15 bases between. Sequencing was performed with immunoSEQ multiplex PCR; in TCRdb, only in-frame clones are kept and a portion is missing. The profile shows tens of thousands of clones, around 87% of them singletons. V is TRBV19 and J is TRBJ1-5; D perhaps matches TRBD1 (5 bases). The sequencing sample was made of peripheral blood. This receptor was identified in a human donor in a cohort sampled during active COVID-19. The donor label of this sample is uncertain. The CDR3 reads CASSIGGVLLSNQPQHF. The DNA of the CDR3 is TGTGCCAGTAGTATTGGAGGGGTCCTCCTTAGCAATCAGCCCCAGCATTTT. The entire variable domain, with the rest obtained from reference TRBV19 and TRBJ1-5, is as follows: DGGITQSPKYLFRKEGQNVTLSCEQNLNHDAMYWYRQDPGQGLRLIYYSQIVNDFQKGDIAEGYSVSREKKESFPLTVTSAQKNPTAFYLCASSIGGVLLSNQPQHFGDGTRLSIL.